This T cell receptor (beta chain) was sequenced during a study of identical twins' blood T cells. The study's findings and limits: Twin similarity might stem from environmental factors, not only genetics. Mainly, cloneset size products determined shared clonotypes, twins included.

In the case of this clonotype: The antigen is undetermined.

TCRdb reanalysed the 5' RACE reads using MiXCR and keeps one entry per CDR3 protein. The repertoire holds 350,000 to 400,000 distinct CDR3 sequences, 28% seen once, with about 6% in the top ten. The germline V gene encodes CDR1 SGDLS and CDR2 YYNGEE. V trimming: 3 bases; J trimming: 4 bases; junction bases outside the gene matches: 3. This CDR3 has 15 residues. The sequence derives from a woman aged 18 to 55 in good health. The chain carries TRBV9 and TRBJ2-1; 11 nucleotides align to TRBD2. The sequenced sample was PBMCs. CDR3 residues: CASSEGLAVYNEQFF. DNA of the CDR3: TGTGCCAGCAGCGAGGGACTAGCGGTATACAATGAGCAGTTCTTC.